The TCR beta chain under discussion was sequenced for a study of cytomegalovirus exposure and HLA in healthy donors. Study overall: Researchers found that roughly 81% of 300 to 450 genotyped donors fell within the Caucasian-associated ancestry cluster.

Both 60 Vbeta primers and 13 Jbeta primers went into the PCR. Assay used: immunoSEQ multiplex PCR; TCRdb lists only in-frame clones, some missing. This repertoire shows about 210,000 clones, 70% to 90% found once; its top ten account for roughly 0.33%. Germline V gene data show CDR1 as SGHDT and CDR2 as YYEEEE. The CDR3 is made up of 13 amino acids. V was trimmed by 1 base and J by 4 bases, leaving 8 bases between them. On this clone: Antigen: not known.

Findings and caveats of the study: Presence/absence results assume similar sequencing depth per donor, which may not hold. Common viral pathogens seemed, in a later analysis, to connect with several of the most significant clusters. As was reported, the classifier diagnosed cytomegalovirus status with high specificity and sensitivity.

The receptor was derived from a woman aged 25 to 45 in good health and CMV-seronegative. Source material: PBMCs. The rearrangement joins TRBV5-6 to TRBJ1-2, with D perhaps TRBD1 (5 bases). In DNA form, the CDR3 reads TGTGCCAGCAGCTTGCACAGGAGCTATGGCTACACCTTC. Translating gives CASSLHRSYGYTF.